This entry describes one T cell receptor beta chain. This entry is derived from a study of cytomegalovirus exposure and HLA in healthy donors. Germline V gene sequence: CDR1 MGHRA, CDR2 YSYEKL. V was cut by 2 bases and J by 6 bases, with 17 bases left in between. This CDR3 has 17 amino acids. Both 60 Vbeta primers and 13 Jbeta primers went into the PCR. Some clones are missing from TCRdb's copy, which holds only in-frame ones; the method was immunoSEQ multiplex PCR. The table lists around 140,000 clones, just under 80% of them singletons. This clonotype originated in a male donor in good health and CMV-seronegative. Sequencing was performed on PBMCs. The chain uses TRBV4-1 and TRBJ1-6; the D gene is possibly TRBD1 (6 bases). CDR3 sequence reads: CASSQQHRAAFNSPLHF. The CDR3 coding sequence is TGCGCCAGCAGCCAACAACACAGGGCGGCCTTTAATTCACCCCTCCACTTT.